This T cell receptor beta chain was observed in a study of graft-versus-host responses after intestinal transplantation. The data were produced by immunoSEQ multiplex PCR, yet TCRdb's version contains in-frame clones alone and is incomplete. Here the sample spans 35,000 to 55,000 clones, 90% to 95% being singletons. Trimming shortened V by 2 bases and J by 4 bases, and 13 bases separated the two germline ends. CDR1 and CDR2 (germline): SEHNR, FQNEAQ (reference sequence). The CDR3 has 15 residues. The origin of this receptor is a human patient who received an intestinal transplant, so some T cells may come from the graft donor. The rearrangement links TRBV7-9 to TRBJ2-3; D gene uncertain. The sequenced sample was PBMCs, obtained more than 750 days after a first intestinal transplant, on the day of a second. CDR3 amino acids: CASSLSESTADTQYF. CDR3 bases: TGTGCCAGCAGCTTATCGGAGAGCACCGCAGATACGCAGTATTTT.